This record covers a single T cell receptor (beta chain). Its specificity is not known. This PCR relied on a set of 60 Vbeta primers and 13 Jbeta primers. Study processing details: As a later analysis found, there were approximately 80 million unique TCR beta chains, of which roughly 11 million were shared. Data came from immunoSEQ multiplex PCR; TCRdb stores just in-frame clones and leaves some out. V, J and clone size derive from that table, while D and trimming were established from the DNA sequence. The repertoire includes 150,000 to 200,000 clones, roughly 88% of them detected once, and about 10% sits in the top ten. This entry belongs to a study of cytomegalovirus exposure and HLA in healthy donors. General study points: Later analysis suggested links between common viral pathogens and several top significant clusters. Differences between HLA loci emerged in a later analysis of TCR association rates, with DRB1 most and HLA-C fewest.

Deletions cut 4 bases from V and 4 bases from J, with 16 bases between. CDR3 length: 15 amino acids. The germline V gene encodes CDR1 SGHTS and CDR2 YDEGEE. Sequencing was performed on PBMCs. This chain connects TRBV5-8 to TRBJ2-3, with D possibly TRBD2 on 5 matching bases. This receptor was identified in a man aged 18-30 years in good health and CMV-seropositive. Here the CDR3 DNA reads TGTGCCAGCAGCCCCGACGGGAACCCGGCAGATACGCAGTATTTT. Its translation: CASSPDGNPADTQYF.